At least ten counts were recorded for the clone carrying this T cell receptor beta chain. Its antigen is still unknown. 60 Vbeta and 13 Jbeta primers were used in PCR. Generated by immunoSEQ multiplex PCR, the TCRdb table keeps only in-frame clones and is missing some. The data show some 150,000 clones, with over 60% seen just once and roughly 1.6% held by the top ten. V dropped 4 bases and J dropped 9; count of bases not matched to a gene: 6. The CDR3 is made up of 14 amino acids. Per the germline V gene, CDR1 is SGHNT and CDR2 is YYREEE (reference sequence). The source of the sample is a study of cytomegalovirus exposure and HLA in healthy donors. Study background: Early on, a data release was issued that held roughly 80 million unique TCRs from HLA-typed donors. Within the Caucasian-associated ancestry cluster were 65% to 85% of the 398 genotyped donors. Study observations and caveats: There were some public TCRs occurring in many donors, but most TCR sequences were rare.

This receptor was identified in a woman aged 40 to 55 in good health and CMV-seronegative. The material sequenced was PBMCs. The gene calls are TRBV5-4 and TRBJ1-6; 8 nucleotides align to TRBD1. The CDR3 reads CASSPDRAGSPLHF. The CDR3 DNA reads TGTGCCAGCAGCCCGGACAGGGCTGGTTCACCCCTCCACTTT.